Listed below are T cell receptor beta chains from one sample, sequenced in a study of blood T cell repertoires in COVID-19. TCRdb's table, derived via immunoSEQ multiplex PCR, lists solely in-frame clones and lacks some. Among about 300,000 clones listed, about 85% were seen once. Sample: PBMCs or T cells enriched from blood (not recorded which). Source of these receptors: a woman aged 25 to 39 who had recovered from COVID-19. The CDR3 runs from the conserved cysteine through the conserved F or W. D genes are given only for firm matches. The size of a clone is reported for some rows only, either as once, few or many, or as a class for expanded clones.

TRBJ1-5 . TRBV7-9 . TGTGCCAGCAGCCTCGCGGGTCAGCCCCAGCATTTT CASSLAGQPQHF
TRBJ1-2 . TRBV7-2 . TGTGCCAGCAGCTTGGGGGGAGCTAACTATGGCTACACCTTC CASSLGGANYGYTF
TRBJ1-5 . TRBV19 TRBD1 TGTGCCAGTAGTATAAGGGGGACAGGGGGCGGTCAGCCCCAGCATTTT CASSIRGTGGGQPQHF
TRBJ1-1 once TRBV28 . TGTGCCAGCAGTTTCCCGGGGTTGGACACTGAAGCTTTCTTT CASSFPGLDTEAFF
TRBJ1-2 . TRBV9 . TGTGCCAGCAGCGCCGGGACAAACTATGGCTACACCTTC CASSAGTNYGYTF
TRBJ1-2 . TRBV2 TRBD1 TGTGCCAGCAGTCTTACGACAGGGATGGCGTATGGCTACACCTTC CASSLTTGMAYGYTF
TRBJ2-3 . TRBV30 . TGTGCCTGGAGTGCTGGACTCACAGATACGCAGTATTTT CAWSAGLTDTQYF
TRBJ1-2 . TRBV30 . TGTGCCTGGAGTGGCACAGGCTACACCTTC CAWSGTGYTF
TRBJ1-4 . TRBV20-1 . TGCAGTGCTAGGGACTTAGAAAAACTGTTTTTT CSARDLEKLFF
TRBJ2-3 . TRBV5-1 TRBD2 TGCGCCAGCAGCTTTTCTAGCGGGGGGCCCACAGATACGCAGTATTTT CASSFSSGGPTDTQYF
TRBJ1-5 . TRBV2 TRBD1 TGTGCCAGCAAAAGGGGACAGGTCATTGGTCAGCCCCAGCATTTT CASKRGQVIGQPQHF
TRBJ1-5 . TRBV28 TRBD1 TGTGCCAGCAGGGACCCTAACAGGGGTGAGAGCAATCAGCCCCAGCATTTT CASRDPNRGESNQPQHF
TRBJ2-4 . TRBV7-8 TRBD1 TGTGCCAGCAGCCCGACGGGGACAGGGGGCAAAAACATTCAGTACTTC CASSPTGTGGKNIQYF
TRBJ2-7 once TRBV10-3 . TGTGCCACAGCTGCACGGGACAACTCTAACGAGCAGTACTTC CATAARDNSNEQYF
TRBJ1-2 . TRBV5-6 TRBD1 TGTGCCAGCAGCCCCCGGGACAGGGAAAGGGGCTACACCTTC CASSPRDRERGYTF
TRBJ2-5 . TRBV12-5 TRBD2 TGTGCTAGTGGTTTGGAGGGACGGCGGGGGGGTATGGAGACCCAGTACTTC CASGLEGRRGGMETQYF
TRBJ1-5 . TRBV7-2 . TGTGCCAGCAGCTTAGGTCAAGGGCAGGGTGAGCAGCCCCAGCATTTT CASSLGQGQGEQPQHF
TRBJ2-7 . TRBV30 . TGTGCCTGGAGTGGGGCAGCGGCCTACGAGCAGTACTTC CAWSGAAAYEQYF
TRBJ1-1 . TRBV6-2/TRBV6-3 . TGTGCCAGCAGTTACTCGGCAGGTAAGGGGGCTGAAGCTTTCTTT CASSYSAGKGAEAFF
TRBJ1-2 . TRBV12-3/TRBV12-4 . TGTGCCAGCAGCCCAGGGGTGGCCGGGGGCTACACCTTC CASSPGVAGGYTF
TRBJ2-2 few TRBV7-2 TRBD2 TGTGCCAGCAGCAGGACTAGCGGGGCTGGCGGGGAGCTGTTTTTT CASSRTSGAGGELFF
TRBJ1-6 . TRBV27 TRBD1 TGTGCCAGCACCTCACAGTACGACAGGGTTTTTGTGGATTCACCCCTCCACTTT CASTSQYDRVFVDSPLHF
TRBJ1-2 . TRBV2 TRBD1 TGTGCCAGCAGTGAGGGACAGAACTATGGCTACACCTTC CASSEGQNYGYTF
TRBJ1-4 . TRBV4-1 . TGCGCCAGCATGAAGAGGGACACGGAAGAAAAACTGTTTTTT CASMKRDTEEKLFF
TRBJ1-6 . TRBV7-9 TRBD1 TGTGCCAGCAGCCGCGCCCCTGTGGGACAGGGCGGGAAATCACCCCTCCACTTT CASSRAPVGQGGKSPLHF
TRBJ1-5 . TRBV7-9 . TGTGCCAGCAGCTTAGCGCGGGGGGCAAGTCACAATCAGCCCCAGCATTTT CASSLARGASHNQPQHF
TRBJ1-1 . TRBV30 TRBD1 TGTGCCTGGAAATCGACAGGGAGGAGCACTGAAGCTTTCTTT CAWKSTGRSTEAFF
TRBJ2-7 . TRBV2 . TGTGCCAGCAGCTTTGACAGTTACGAGCAGTACTTC CASSFDSYEQYF
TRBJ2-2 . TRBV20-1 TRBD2 TGCAGTGCTAGTGAGCTAGCGGGGGGGCCGAACACCGGGGAGCTGTTTTTT CSASELAGGPNTGELFF
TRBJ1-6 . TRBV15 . TGTGCCACCAGCAGAGATCCGGACAGCTATAATTCACCCCTCCACTTT CATSRDPDSYNSPLHF
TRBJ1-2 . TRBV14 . TGTGCCAGCAGCCCGACGTCACAGGGTGGCTATGGCTACACCTTC CASSPTSQGGYGYTF
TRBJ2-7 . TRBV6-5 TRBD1 TGTGCCAGCAGTTGGGGGACAGGGGGCTCCTACGAGCAGTACTTC CASSWGTGGSYEQYF